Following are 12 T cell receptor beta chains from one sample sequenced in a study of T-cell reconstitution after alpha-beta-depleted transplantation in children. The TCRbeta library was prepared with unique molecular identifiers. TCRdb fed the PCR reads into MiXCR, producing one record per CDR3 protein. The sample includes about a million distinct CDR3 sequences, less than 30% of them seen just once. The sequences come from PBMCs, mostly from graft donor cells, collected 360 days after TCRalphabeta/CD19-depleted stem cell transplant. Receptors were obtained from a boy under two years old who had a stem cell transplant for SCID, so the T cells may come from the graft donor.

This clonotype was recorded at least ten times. CDR3 loop: CASSPRQSYNEQFF. In nucleotides, the CDR3 is TGTGCCAGCAGCCCCCGACAGAGTTACAATGAGCAGTTCTTC. The gene calls are TRBV12-3 or TRBV12-4 and TRBJ2-1; TRBD1 might be the D (5 bases). There are 14 residues in the CDR3. Trimming cost V 6 bases and J 4 bases, with 13 bases left between them.

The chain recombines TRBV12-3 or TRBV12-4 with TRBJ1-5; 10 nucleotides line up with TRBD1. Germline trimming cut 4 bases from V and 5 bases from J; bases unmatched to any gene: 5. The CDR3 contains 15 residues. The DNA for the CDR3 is TGTGCCAGCAGTTCACCCGGGACAGGGGATCAGCCCCAGCATTTT. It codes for CASSSPGTGDQPQHF.

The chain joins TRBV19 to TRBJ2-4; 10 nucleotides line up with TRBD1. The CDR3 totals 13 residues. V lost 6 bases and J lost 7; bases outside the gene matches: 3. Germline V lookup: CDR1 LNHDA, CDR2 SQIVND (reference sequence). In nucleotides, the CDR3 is TGTGCCAGTAGCCCGGACAGGGGGAACATTCAGTACTTC. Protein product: CASSPDRGNIQYF.

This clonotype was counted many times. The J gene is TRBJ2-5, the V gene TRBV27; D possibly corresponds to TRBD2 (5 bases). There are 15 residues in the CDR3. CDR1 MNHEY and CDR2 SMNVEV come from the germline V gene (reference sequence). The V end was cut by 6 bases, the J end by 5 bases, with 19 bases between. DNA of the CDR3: TGTGCCAGCAGCTTGCGCTGGACTTCCCGGGAGACCCAGTACTTC. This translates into CASSLRWTSRETQYF.

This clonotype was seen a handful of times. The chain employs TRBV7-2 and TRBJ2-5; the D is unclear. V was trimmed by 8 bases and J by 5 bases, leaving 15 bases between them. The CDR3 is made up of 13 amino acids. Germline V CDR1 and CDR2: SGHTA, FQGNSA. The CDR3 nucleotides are TGTGCCAGCGAACCAATCTTAAGGGAGACCCAGTACTTC. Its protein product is CASEPILRETQYF.

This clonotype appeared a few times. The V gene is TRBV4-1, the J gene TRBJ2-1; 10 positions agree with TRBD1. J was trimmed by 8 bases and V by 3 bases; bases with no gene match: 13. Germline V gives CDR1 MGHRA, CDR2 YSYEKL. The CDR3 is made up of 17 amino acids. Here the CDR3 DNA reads TGCGCCAGCAGCCAGGGGGACAGGGGTAGGCTTAGGGATGAGCAGTTCTTC. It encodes CASSQGDRGRLRDEQFF.

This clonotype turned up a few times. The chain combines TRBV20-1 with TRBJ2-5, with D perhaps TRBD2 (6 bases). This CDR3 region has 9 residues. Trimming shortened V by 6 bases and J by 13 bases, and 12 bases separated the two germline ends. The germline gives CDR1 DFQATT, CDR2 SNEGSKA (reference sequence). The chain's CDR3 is CSAGRAPYF. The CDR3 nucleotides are TGCAGTGCCGGGAGAGCCCCGTACTTC.

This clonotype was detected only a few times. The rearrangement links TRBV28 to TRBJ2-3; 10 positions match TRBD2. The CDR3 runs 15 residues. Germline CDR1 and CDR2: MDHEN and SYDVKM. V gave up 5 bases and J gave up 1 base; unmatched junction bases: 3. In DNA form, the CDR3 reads TGTGCCAGCAGTCACCTAGCGGGGGGCACAGATACGCAGTATTTT. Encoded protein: CASSHLAGGTDTQYF.

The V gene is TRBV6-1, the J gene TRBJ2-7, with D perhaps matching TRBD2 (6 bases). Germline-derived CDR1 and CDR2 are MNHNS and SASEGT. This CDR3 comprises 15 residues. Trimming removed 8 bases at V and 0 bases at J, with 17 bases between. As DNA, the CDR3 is TGTGCCAGCTTTTCCTTTGGGACTCACTCCTACGAGCAGTACTTC. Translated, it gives CASFSFGTHSYEQYF.

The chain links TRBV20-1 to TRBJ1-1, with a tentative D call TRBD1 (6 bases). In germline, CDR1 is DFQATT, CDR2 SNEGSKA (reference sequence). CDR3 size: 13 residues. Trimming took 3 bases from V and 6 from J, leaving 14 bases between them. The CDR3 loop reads CSARGHREAEAFF. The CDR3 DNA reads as TGCAGTGCTAGGGGCCACAGGGAGGCTGAAGCTTTCTTT.

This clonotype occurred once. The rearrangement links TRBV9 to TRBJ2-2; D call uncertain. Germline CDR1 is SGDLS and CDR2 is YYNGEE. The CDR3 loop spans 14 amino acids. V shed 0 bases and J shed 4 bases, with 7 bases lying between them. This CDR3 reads CASSVDVGTGELFF. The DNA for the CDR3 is TGTGCCAGCAGCGTAGACGTGGGCACCGGGGAGCTGTTTTTT.

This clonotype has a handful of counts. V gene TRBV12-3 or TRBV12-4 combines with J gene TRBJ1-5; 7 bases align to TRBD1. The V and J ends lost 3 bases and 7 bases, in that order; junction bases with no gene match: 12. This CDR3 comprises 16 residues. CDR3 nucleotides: TGTGCCAGCAGTTTGAACAGGGGTAAGAGTGAACAGCCCCAGCATTTT. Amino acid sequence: CASSLNRGKSEQPQHF.